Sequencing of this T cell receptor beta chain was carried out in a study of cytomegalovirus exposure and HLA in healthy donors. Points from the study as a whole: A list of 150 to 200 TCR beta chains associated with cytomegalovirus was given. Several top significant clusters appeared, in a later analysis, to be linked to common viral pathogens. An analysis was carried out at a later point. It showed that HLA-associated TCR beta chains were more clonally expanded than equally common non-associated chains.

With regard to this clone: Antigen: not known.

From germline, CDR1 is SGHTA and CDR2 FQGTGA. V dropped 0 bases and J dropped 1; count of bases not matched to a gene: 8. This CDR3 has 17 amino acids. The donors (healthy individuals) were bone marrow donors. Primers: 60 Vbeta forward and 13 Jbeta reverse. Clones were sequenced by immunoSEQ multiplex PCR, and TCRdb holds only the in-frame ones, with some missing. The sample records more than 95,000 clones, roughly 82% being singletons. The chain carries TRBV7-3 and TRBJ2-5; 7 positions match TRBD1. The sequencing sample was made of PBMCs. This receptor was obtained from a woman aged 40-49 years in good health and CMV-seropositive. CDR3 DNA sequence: TGTGCCAGCAGCTTAACGGGGATCAGGGGGTCCCAAGAGACCCAGTACTTC. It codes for CASSLTGIRGSQETQYF. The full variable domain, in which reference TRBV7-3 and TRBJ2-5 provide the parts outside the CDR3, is GAGVSQTPSNKVTEKGKYVELRCDPISGHTALYWYRQSLGQGPEFLIYFQGTGAADDSGLPNDRFFAVRPEGSVSTLKIQRTERGDSAVYLCASSLTGIRGSQETQYFGPGTRLLVL.